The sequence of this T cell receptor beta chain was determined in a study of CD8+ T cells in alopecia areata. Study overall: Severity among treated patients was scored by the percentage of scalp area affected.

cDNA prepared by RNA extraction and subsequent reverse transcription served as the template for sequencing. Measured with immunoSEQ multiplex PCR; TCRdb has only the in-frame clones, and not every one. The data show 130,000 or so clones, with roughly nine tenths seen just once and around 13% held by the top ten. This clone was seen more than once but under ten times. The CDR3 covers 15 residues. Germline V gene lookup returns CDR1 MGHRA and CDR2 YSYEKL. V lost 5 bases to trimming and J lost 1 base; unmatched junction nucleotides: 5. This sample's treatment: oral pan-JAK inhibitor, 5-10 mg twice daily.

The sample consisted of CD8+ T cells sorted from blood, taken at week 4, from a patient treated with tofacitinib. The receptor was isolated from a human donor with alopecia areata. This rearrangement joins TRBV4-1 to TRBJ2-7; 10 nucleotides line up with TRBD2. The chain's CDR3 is CASSSRTSGSYEQYF. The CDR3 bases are TGCGCCAGCAGCTCAAGGACTAGCGGATCCTACGAGCAGTACTTC.